Shown below are 13 T cell receptor beta chains from a single sample sequenced in a study of shared clonotypes between healthy human individuals. Assay: immunoSEQ multiplex PCR; the TCRdb copy retains only in-frame clones and omits some. The sample includes approximately 1,500,000 clones, roughly 96% of them seen just once. Source material: naive CD4+ T cells sorted from blood. Stated subset: CD45RA+ positively selected. The source is a man aged 25 to 40 in good health.

The rearrangement uses TRBV11-3 and TRBJ2-3, with D perhaps TRBD2 (5 bases). In germline, CDR1 is SGHNT, CDR2 YENEEA. There are 14 residues in the CDR3. V shed 3 bases and J shed 2 bases, with 9 bases lying between them. CDR3 loop: CASSFRGFTDTQYF. The DNA of the CDR3 is TGTGCCAGCAGCTTTCGGGGATTCACAGATACGCAGTATTTT.

The rearrangement links TRBV27 to TRBJ2-1; D is unclear. V was shortened by 5 bases and J by 0 bases, with 8 bases between the two germline ends. This CDR3 has 14 amino acids. Germline CDR1 is MNHEY and CDR2 is SMNVEV (reference sequence). The chain's CDR3 is CASSGVSSYNEQFF. The CDR3 DNA is TGTGCCAGCAGTGGGGTAAGCTCCTACAATGAGCAGTTCTTC.

This clone was picked up one time. The genes are TRBV19 and TRBJ2-2; D unresolved. The V end was cut by 1 base, the J end by 3 bases, with 12 bases between. This CDR3 has 16 amino acids. In germline, CDR1 is LNHDA, CDR2 SQIVND (reference sequence). Here the CDR3 DNA reads TGTGCCAGTAGTATAGTCCCAGGACCCTACACCGGGGAGCTGTTTTTT. It specifies CASSIVPGPYTGELFF.

The J gene is TRBJ1-4, the V gene TRBV18; D is perhaps TRBD1 (5 bases). This CDR3 region has 16 residues. V shed 6 bases and J shed 4 bases, with 18 bases lying between them. Germline V gene lookup returns CDR1 KGHSH and CDR2 LQKENI. CDR3 bases: TGTGCCAGCTCGTCCTCGGGGGTGGCGATTAATGAAAAACTGTTTTTT. It codes for CASSSSGVAINEKLFF.

This sequence joins TRBV6-5 and TRBJ2-1; D unclear. V lost 4 bases and J lost 8, with 9 bases in between. Looked up from germline, CDR1 is MNHEY and CDR2 is SVGAGI. The CDR3 spans 12 residues. This CDR3 reads CASSSLDDEQFF. CDR3 DNA: TGTGCCAGCAGTTCCCTTGACGATGAGCAGTTCTTC.

This chain uses TRBV27 with TRBJ1-1, with TRBD1 as a possible D gene (6 bases). Trimming cost V 3 bases and J 1 base, with 9 bases left between them. The CDR3 contains 14 residues. CDR1 and CDR2 from the germline V gene are MNHEY and SMNVEV (reference sequence). As DNA, the CDR3 is TGTGCCAGCAGTTTCTCGGGACAGAACACTGAAGCTTTCTTT. Its protein is CASSFSGQNTEAFF.

This chain connects TRBV18 to TRBJ2-1; possible D gene TRBD2, 5 bases. Germline CDR1 KGHSH, CDR2 LQKENI. The CDR3 totals 15 residues. Trimming removed 2 bases at V and 2 bases at J, with 10 bases between. The CDR3, as DNA: TGTGCCAGCTCACCATTCGGGGAGACCTACAATGAGCAGTTCTTC. Its protein is CASSPFGETYNEQFF.

The rearrangement uses TRBV18 and TRBJ1-5; D is uncertain. The CDR3 runs to 15 residues. V was trimmed by 3 bases and J by 5 bases, leaving 14 bases between them. Germline-derived CDR1 and CDR2 are KGHSH and LQKENI. CDR3 sequence reads: CASSPRSGDHQPQHF. CDR3 bases: TGTGCCAGCTCACCGAGGTCCGGAGATCATCAGCCCCAGCATTTT.

The chain is built from TRBV6-6 and TRBJ1-5; D gene unclear. V was trimmed by 2 bases and J by 2 bases, leaving 10 bases between them. The CDR3 has 15 residues. Germline V CDR1 and CDR2: MNHNY, SVGAGI (reference sequence). The CDR3 loop is CASSYDILGNQPQHF. CDR3 DNA sequence: TGTGCCAGCAGTTACGACATCTTAGGCAATCAGCCCCAGCATTTT.

The chain links TRBV9 to TRBJ2-3, with D maybe TRBD1 (6 bases). V was trimmed by 5 bases and J by 2 bases, leaving 12 bases between them. The V gene's germline CDR1 is SGDLS and CDR2 YYNGEE. This CDR3 comprises 14 residues. CDR3 sequence: CASSRDNPTDTQYF. DNA of the CDR3: TGTGCCAGCAGTAGGGACAACCCCACAGATACGCAGTATTTT.

This clone was seen just once. This chain joins TRBV7-2 and TRBJ2-7; tentatively, D is TRBD1 (6 bases). The CDR3 extends over 13 amino acids. V lost 5 bases and J 3 bases, leaving 11 bases between the germline ends. The germline gives CDR1 SGHTA, CDR2 FQGNSA. DNA of the CDR3: TGTGCCAGCAGCCGGACAGCCCTCTACGAGCAGTACTTC. It translates to CASSRTALYEQYF.

This sequence joins TRBV11-3 and TRBJ2-5; 9 positions match TRBD2. V was clipped by 1 base and J by 2 bases; unmatched bases: 8. The CDR3 covers 17 residues. Germline CDR1 SGHNT, CDR2 YENEEA. CDR3 coding DNA: TGTGCCAGCAGCTTAGGTGTGCGGGAGGGCCCTCAAGAGACCCAGTACTTC. This codes for CASSLGVREGPQETQYF.

This chain links TRBV19 with TRBJ1-2, with D unclear. This CDR3 has 12 residues. Germline V gives CDR1 LNHDA, CDR2 SQIVND (reference sequence). V lost 8 bases, J lost 3 bases, and 10 bases lay in between. In nucleotides, the CDR3 is TGTGCCAGTGGTGGGTTTGACTATGGCTACACCTTC. Residues: CASGGFDYGYTF.